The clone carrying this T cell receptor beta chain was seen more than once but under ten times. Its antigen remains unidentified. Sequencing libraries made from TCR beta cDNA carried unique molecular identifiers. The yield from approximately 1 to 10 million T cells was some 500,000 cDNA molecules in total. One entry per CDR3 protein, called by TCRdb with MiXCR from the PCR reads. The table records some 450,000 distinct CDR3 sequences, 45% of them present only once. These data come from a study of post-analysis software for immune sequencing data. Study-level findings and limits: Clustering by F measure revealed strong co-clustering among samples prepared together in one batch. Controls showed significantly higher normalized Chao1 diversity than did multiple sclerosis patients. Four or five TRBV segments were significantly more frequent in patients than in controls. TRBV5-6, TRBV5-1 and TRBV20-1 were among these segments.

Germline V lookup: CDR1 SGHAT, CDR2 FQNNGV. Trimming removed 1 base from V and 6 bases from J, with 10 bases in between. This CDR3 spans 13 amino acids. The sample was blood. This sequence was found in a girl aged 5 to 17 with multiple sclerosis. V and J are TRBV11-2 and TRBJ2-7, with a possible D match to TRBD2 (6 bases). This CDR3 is CASSLGGVGEQYF. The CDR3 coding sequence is TGTGCCAGCAGCTTAGGCGGGGTGGGCGAGCAGTACTTC.